At least ten counts were recorded for the clone carrying this T cell receptor beta chain. Its antigen is still unknown. J was trimmed by 5 bases and V by 3 bases; bases with no gene match: 5. CDR3 length: 14 amino acids. No patient received treatment before thyroid surgery. TCRdb re-clonotyped the PCR reads through MiXCR. The sample yields about 49,000 clones, less than 4.5% seen once. This sample was taken from a study of metastatic and nonmetastatic thyroid tumors. In the study overall: Thyroid patients, malignant and benign, had repertoires compared across blood and tumor or nodule tissue. Points from the study as a whole: The study reportedly found significantly higher TCR beta diversity in malignant thyroid tumors than benign nodules, in blood and tumor.

The rearrangement links TRBV12-3 or TRBV12-4 to TRBJ2-5, with TRBD1 matching over 8 bases. Material for sequencing was blood. This TCR derives from a female donor with papillary thyroid cancer or a benign thyroid nodule (not recorded which). Some clones in this sample may be carry-over from other donors' samples. CDR3 amino acids: CASSFRTGRETQYF. The CDR3 DNA follows: TGTGCCAGCAGTTTTCGGACAGGGAGGGAGACCCAGTACTTC.